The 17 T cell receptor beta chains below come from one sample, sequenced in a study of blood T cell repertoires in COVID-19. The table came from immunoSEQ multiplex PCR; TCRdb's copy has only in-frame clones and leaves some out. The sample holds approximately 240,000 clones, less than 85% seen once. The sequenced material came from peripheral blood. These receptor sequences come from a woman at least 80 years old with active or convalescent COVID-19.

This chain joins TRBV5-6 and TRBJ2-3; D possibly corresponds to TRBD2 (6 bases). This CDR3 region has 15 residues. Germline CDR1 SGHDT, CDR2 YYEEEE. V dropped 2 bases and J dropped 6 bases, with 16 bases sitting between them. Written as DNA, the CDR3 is TGTGCCAGCAGCTTTATTGATATGGCGGGGGATACGCAGTATTTT. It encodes CASSFIDMAGDTQYF. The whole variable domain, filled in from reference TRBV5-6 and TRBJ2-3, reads DAGVTQSPTHLIKTRGQQVTLRCSPKSGHDTVSWYQQALGQGPQFIFQYYEEEERQRGNFPDRFSGHQFPNYSSELNVNALLLGDSALYLCASSFIDMAGDTQYFGPGTRLTVL.

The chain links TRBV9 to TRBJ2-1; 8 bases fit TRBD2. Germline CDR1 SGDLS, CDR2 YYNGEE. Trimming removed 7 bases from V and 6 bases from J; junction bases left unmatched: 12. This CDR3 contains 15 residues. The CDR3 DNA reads TGTGCCAGCGGAAGGAGCGGGAGTGGAGGCAATGAGCAGTTCTTC. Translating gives CASGRSGSGGNEQFF.

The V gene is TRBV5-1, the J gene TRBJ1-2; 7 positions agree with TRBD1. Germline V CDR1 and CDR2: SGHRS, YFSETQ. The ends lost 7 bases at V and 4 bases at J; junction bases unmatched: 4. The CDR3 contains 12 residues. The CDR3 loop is CASYRTGYGYTF. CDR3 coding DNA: TGCGCCAGCTACCGGACAGGCTATGGCTACACCTTC.

The CDR3 DNA follows: TGCGCCAGCAGCGTACAAGCGGGAGAAACCGGGGAGCTGTTTTTT. As protein: CASSVQAGETGELFF. The genes are TRBV5-1 and TRBJ2-2, with 8 positions matching TRBD2. Looked up from germline, CDR1 is SGHRS and CDR2 is YFSETQ. Trimming cost V 4 bases and J 5 bases; bases outside gene matches: 7. The CDR3 runs 15 residues.

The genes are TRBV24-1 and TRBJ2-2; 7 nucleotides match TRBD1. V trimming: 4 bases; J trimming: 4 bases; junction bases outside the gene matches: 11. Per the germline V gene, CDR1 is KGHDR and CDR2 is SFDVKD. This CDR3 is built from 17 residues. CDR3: CATSDPHRDRATGELFF. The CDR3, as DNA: TGTGCCACCAGTGACCCCCACCGGGACAGAGCCACCGGGGAGCTGTTTTTT.

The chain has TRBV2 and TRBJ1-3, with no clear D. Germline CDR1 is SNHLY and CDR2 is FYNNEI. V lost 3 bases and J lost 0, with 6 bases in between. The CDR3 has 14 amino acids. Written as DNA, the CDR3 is TGTGCCAGCAGTGAGGCTTACTCTGGAAACACCATATATTTT. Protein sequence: CASSEAYSGNTIYF.

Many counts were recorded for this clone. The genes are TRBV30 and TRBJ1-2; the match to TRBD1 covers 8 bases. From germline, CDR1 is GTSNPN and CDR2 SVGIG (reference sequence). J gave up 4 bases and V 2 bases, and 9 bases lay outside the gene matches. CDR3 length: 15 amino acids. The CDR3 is CAWSPLAGQVYGYTF. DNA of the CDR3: TGTGCCTGGAGTCCCCTTGCGGGACAGGTCTATGGCTACACCTTC.

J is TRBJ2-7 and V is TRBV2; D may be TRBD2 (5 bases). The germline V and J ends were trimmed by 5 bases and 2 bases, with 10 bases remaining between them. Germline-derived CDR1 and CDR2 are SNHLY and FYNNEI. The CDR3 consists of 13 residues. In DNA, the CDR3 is TGTGCCAGCAGTATTGGACTGGCCTACGAGCAGTACTTC. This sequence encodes CASSIGLAYEQYF.

CDR3 amino acids: CASSPSITQSDEQYF. The CDR3 DNA reads as TGTGCCAGCTCACCTTCGATTACGCAGAGCGACGAGCAGTACTTC. The V call is TRBV18, the J call TRBJ2-7; unclear D gene. Trimming removed 3 bases from V and 5 bases from J, with 17 bases in between. The CDR3 length is 15 residues. Germline V gives CDR1 KGHSH, CDR2 LQKENI.

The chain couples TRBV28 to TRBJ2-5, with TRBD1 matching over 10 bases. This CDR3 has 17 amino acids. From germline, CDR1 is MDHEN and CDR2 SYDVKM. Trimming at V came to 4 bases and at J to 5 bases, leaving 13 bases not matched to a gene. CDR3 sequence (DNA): TGTGCCAGCAGTTCACGCTGGGGACAGGGGTGGAAGGAGACCCAGTACTTC. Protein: CASSSRWGQGWKETQYF.

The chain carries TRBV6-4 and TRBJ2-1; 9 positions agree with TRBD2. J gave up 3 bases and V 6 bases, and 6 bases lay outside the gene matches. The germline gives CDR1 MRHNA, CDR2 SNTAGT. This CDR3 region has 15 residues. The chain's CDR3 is CASSPIAGVYNEQFF. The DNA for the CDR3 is TGTGCCAGCAGCCCCATAGCGGGAGTCTACAATGAGCAGTTCTTC.

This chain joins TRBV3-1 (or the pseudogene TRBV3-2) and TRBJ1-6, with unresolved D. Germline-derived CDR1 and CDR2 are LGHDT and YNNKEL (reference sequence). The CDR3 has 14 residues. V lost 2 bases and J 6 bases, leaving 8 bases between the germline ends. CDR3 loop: CASSQSGFNSPLHF. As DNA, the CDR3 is TGTGCCAGCAGCCAAAGCGGGTTTAATTCACCCCTCCACTTT.

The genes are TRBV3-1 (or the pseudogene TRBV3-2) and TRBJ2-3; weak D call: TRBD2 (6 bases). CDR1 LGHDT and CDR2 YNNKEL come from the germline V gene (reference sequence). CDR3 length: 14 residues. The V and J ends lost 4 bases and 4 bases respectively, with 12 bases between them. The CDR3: CASSRGWGADTQYF. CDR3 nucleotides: TGTGCCAGCAGCCGAGGGTGGGGGGCAGATACGCAGTATTTT.

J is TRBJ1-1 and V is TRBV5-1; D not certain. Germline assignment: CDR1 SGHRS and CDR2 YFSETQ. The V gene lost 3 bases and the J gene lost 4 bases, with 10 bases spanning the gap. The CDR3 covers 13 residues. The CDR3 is CASSWADLTEAFF. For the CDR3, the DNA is TGCGCCAGCAGCTGGGCAGACCTCACTGAAGCTTTCTTT.

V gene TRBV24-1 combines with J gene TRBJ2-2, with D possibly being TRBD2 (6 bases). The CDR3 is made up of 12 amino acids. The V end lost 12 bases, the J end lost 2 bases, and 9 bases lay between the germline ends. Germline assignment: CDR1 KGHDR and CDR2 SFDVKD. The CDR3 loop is CAVGGNTGELFF. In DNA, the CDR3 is TGTGCCGTCGGGGGTAACACCGGGGAGCTGTTTTTT.

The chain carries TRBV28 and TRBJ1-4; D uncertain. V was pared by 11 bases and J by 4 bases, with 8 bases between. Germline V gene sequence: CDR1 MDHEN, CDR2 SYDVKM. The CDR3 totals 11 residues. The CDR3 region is CAARSNEKLFF. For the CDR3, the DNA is TGTGCCGCGAGAAGTAATGAAAAACTGTTTTTT.

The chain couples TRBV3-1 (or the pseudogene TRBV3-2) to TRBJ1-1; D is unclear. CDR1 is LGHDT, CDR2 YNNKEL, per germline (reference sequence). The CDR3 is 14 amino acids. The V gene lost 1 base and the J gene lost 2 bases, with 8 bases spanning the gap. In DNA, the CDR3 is TGTGCCAGCAGCCAAGTCGCAGGAAACACTGAAGCTTTCTTT. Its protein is CASSQVAGNTEAFF.